This section outlines one T cell receptor (beta chain) sequence together with its context. Its specificity is unknown. The repertoire was sequenced with immunoSEQ multiplex PCR; TCRdb's copy has only in-frame clones and lacks some. Among 350,000 to 500,000 clones, 70% to 90% were seen once, and the ten largest hold 3.6%. Treatment: over 15 received Ad26.COV2.S at low or high dose, single or two shots; 5 received placebo; per-sample allocation not given. Specimen acquisition occurred on day 63 following the initial vaccine or placebo injection. Vaccination employed an Ad26 vector expressing the Wuhan-strain SARS-CoV-2 spike. This specimen belongs to a study of Ad26.COV2.S vaccination and SARS-CoV-2 variants. Study results and caveats: After vaccination, substantial breadth of spike-specific CD8+ and CD4+ responses was reported.

This receptor was obtained from a person aged 18-65 years who received the Ad26.COV2.S COVID-19 vaccine or a placebo. Sequencing was performed on peripheral blood, taken in a trial of Ad26.COV2.S vaccine versus placebo.

The CDR3 protein is CASSRRSREGPLKRTEAFF. The CDR3 coding sequence is TGTGCCAGCAGCCGTAGGTCTCGGGAGGGGCCGTTAAAGCGGACTGAAGCTTTCTTT. This chain uses TRBV21-1 with TRBJ1-1. TRBV21-1 is a known pseudogene. The CDR3 consists of 19 residues.